This is a list of T cell receptor beta chains from one sample in a study of blood T cell repertoires in COVID-19. Libraries were prepared by immunoSEQ multiplex PCR; TCRdb keeps only in-frame clonotypes and omits some of them. The profile shows approximately 290,000 clones, about 90% of them singletons. Sequences were obtained from peripheral blood. All receptors derive from a man aged 18 to 30 with active or convalescent COVID-19. Each CDR3 is given with its conserved first and last residue. Fields, in order: D gene, V gene, J gene, clone size, CDR3 protein, CDR3 DNA. D genes are given only for firm matches. The size of a clone is reported for some rows only, either as once, few or many, or as a class for expanded clones.

d_call: NA
v_call: TRBV15
j_call: TRBJ1-4
clone_size: NA
cdr3_aa: CATSLRSNGEEKLFF
cdr3_nt: TGTGCCACCAGTCTCAGATCTAACGGGGAGGAAAAACTGTTTTTT

d_call: NA
v_call: TRBV20-1
j_call: TRBJ2-7
clone_size: NA
cdr3_aa: CSASLLGTRYYEQYF
cdr3_nt: TGCAGTGCTAGTCTGCTGGGGACAAGATACTACGAGCAGTACTTC

d_call: TRBD2
v_call: TRBV27
j_call: TRBJ2-3
clone_size: NA
cdr3_aa: CASSRLLAGVPDTQYF
cdr3_nt: TGTGCCAGCAGTCGCCTACTAGCGGGGGTCCCAGATACGCAGTATTTT

d_call: NA
v_call: TRBV28
j_call: TRBJ2-7
clone_size: NA
cdr3_aa: CASEGNSYEQYF
cdr3_nt: TGTGCCAGCGAGGGTAACTCCTACGAGCAGTACTTC

d_call: TRBD1
v_call: TRBV7-9
j_call: TRBJ1-3
clone_size: NA
cdr3_aa: CASSSSYGTGIEIGDTIYF
cdr3_nt: TGTGCCAGCAGCTCGAGCTACGGGACAGGGATTGAGATCGGGGACACCATATATTTT

d_call: TRBD1
v_call: TRBV7-2
j_call: TRBJ2-2
clone_size: NA
cdr3_aa: CASRVGQGLAGELFF
cdr3_nt: TGTGCCAGCAGGGTCGGACAGGGGTTGGCCGGGGAGCTGTTTTTT

d_call: NA
v_call: TRBV5-4
j_call: TRBJ2-5
clone_size: NA
cdr3_aa: CASSLEGGAQETQYF
cdr3_nt: TGTGCCAGCAGCTTGGAAGGGGGGGCACAAGAGACCCAGTACTTC

d_call: NA
v_call: TRBV18
j_call: TRBJ2-2
clone_size: NA
cdr3_aa: CASSPSSGNTGELFF
cdr3_nt: TGTGCCAGCTCACCATCGAGTGGGAACACCGGGGAGCTGTTTTTT

d_call: NA
v_call: TRBV6-5
j_call: TRBJ1-2
clone_size: NA
cdr3_aa: CASSLDRTEYGYTF
cdr3_nt: TGTGCCAGCAGCCTTGATAGGACAGAGTATGGCTACACCTTC

d_call: NA
v_call: TRBV20-1
j_call: TRBJ1-2
clone_size: NA
cdr3_aa: CRPRAFDGYTF
cdr3_nt: TGCAGGCCGCGGGCGTTTGATGGCTACACCTTC

d_call: NA
v_call: TRBV6-5
j_call: TRBJ2-3
clone_size: NA
cdr3_aa: CASSYGAGITDTQYF
cdr3_nt: TGTGCCAGCAGTTATGGTGCGGGTATCACAGATACGCAGTATTTT

d_call: NA
v_call: TRBV29-1
j_call: TRBJ2-7
clone_size: NA
cdr3_aa: CSVVGLRSYEQYF
cdr3_nt: TGCAGCGTTGTCGGACTCCGCTCCTACGAGCAGTACTTC

d_call: NA
v_call: TRBV10-3
j_call: TRBJ2-7
clone_size: NA
cdr3_aa: CAISEPKGLNSYEQYF
cdr3_nt: TGTGCCATCAGTGAGCCTAAAGGACTAAATTCCTACGAGCAGTACTTC

d_call: TRBD1
v_call: TRBV5-1
j_call: TRBJ1-2
clone_size: NA
cdr3_aa: CASSPLGQAQYTF
cdr3_nt: TGCGCCAGCAGCCCCTTAGGACAGGCTCAGTACACCTTC

d_call: NA
v_call: TRBV7-9
j_call: TRBJ2-4
clone_size: NA
cdr3_aa: CASSPLEQGKNIQYF
cdr3_nt: TGTGCCAGCAGCCCCTTGGAACAGGGAAAAAACATTCAGTACTTC

d_call: TRBD1
v_call: TRBV18
j_call: TRBJ2-1
clone_size: NA
cdr3_aa: CASSPSLTGTGGAYGQFF
cdr3_nt: TGTGCCAGCTCACCATCCCTCACCGGGACAGGGGGGGCTTATGGGCAGTTCTTC

d_call: NA
v_call: TRBV18
j_call: TRBJ1-3
clone_size: few
cdr3_aa: CASSRPGLDSGNTIYF
cdr3_nt: TGTGCCAGCTCACGGCCAGGGTTAGACTCTGGAAACACCATATATTTT

d_call: TRBD2
v_call: TRBV11-2
j_call: TRBJ2-4
clone_size: NA
cdr3_aa: CASSPRGRVQYF
cdr3_nt: TGTGCCAGCAGCCCGCGAGGGAGGGTTCAGTACTTC

d_call: NA
v_call: TRBV19
j_call: TRBJ2-3
clone_size: NA
cdr3_aa: CASTPAGGTDTQYF
cdr3_nt: TGTGCCAGTACCCCCGCCGGGGGCACAGATACGCAGTATTTT

d_call: NA
v_call: TRBV29-1
j_call: TRBJ2-7
clone_size: NA
cdr3_aa: CSVAWVGGYEQYF
cdr3_nt: TGCAGCGTTGCCTGGGTAGGGGGCTACGAGCAGTACTTC

d_call: TRBD1
v_call: TRBV10-3
j_call: TRBJ1-6
clone_size: NA
cdr3_aa: CAVGTGGRKNSPLHF
cdr3_nt: TGTGCCGTCGGGACAGGGGGCAGAAAGAATTCACCCCTCCACTTT

d_call: NA
v_call: TRBV7-2
j_call: TRBJ2-7
clone_size: NA
cdr3_aa: CASSQRQTAYEQYF
cdr3_nt: TGTGCCAGCAGCCAAAGACAGACGGCCTACGAGCAGTACTTC

d_call: NA
v_call: TRBV6-1
j_call: TRBJ2-6
clone_size: NA
cdr3_aa: CASSGRDKEGGANVLTF
cdr3_nt: TGTGCCAGCAGTGGCCGGGACAAGGAAGGTGGGGCCAACGTCCTGACTTTC

d_call: NA
v_call: TRBV2
j_call: TRBJ1-1
clone_size: NA
cdr3_aa: CASSESGTRGTEAFF
cdr3_nt: TGTGCCAGCAGTGAGTCGGGAACACGAGGAACCGAAGCTTTCTTT

d_call: TRBD2
v_call: TRBV9
j_call: TRBJ2-1
clone_size: NA
cdr3_aa: CASSVSAGLEDEQFF
cdr3_nt: TGTGCCAGCAGCGTTTCAGCGGGACTAGAGGATGAGCAGTTCTTC

d_call: TRBD2
v_call: TRBV3-1/TRBV3-2
j_call: TRBJ2-7
clone_size: few
cdr3_aa: CASSRGTSGSYEQYF
cdr3_nt: TGTGCCAGCAGCCGAGGGACTAGCGGTTCCTACGAGCAGTACTTC

d_call: NA
v_call: TRBV7-9
j_call: TRBJ1-1
clone_size: NA
cdr3_aa: CASSRGQPTEAFF
cdr3_nt: TGTGCCAGCAGCCGAGGACAGCCCACTGAAGCTTTCTTT

d_call: NA
v_call: TRBV3-1/TRBV3-2
j_call: TRBJ2-1
clone_size: NA
cdr3_aa: CASSRNNGGSSYNEQFF
cdr3_nt: TGTGCCAGCAGCCGCAACAACGGGGGAAGCTCCTACAATGAGCAGTTCTTC

d_call: NA
v_call: TRBV5-5
j_call: TRBJ1-5
clone_size: NA
cdr3_aa: CASSLAPSNQPQHF
cdr3_nt: TGTGCCAGCAGCTTGGCTCCTAGCAATCAGCCCCAGCATTTT

d_call: TRBD2
v_call: TRBV7-9
j_call: TRBJ2-1
clone_size: NA
cdr3_aa: CASSLGRVAGSEQFF
cdr3_nt: TGTGCCAGCAGCTTAGGGCGGGTAGCGGGAAGTGAGCAGTTCTTC

d_call: NA
v_call: TRBV6-5
j_call: TRBJ1-1
clone_size: NA
cdr3_aa: CASSLGGSTEAFF
cdr3_nt: TGTGCCAGCAGTTTAGGCGGAAGCACTGAAGCTTTCTTT

d_call: NA
v_call: TRBV4-1
j_call: TRBJ2-7
clone_size: NA
cdr3_aa: CASSQLPSPSSYEQYF
cdr3_nt: TGCGCCAGCAGCCAACTGCCGAGTCCGAGCTCCTACGAGCAGTACTTC

d_call: TRBD2
v_call: TRBV7-9
j_call: TRBJ2-2
clone_size: NA
cdr3_aa: CASSFSLAGSTGELFF
cdr3_nt: TGTGCCAGCAGCTTTTCACTAGCGGGAAGCACCGGGGAGCTGTTTTTT

d_call: TRBD2
v_call: TRBV11-2
j_call: TRBJ2-5
clone_size: NA
cdr3_aa: CASSLGSGIPAYF
cdr3_nt: TGTGCCAGCAGCTTGGGTAGCGGGATACCCGCGTACTTC

d_call: TRBD2
v_call: TRBV6-5
j_call: TRBJ2-7
clone_size: NA
cdr3_aa: CASWGGLSSYEQYF
cdr3_nt: TGTGCCAGTTGGGGGGGTTTGAGCTCCTACGAGCAGTACTTC

d_call: TRBD1
v_call: TRBV7-3
j_call: TRBJ2-7
clone_size: NA
cdr3_aa: CASSLIRGQRNEQYF
cdr3_nt: TGTGCCAGCAGCTTAATCAGGGGACAGCGGAACGAGCAGTACTTC

d_call: TRBD1
v_call: TRBV9
j_call: TRBJ1-6
clone_size: NA
cdr3_aa: CASSSGQRLNNSPLHF
cdr3_nt: TGTGCCAGCAGCTCGGGACAGCGACTCAATAATTCACCCCTCCACTTT

d_call: TRBD1
v_call: TRBV5-1
j_call: TRBJ2-1
clone_size: NA
cdr3_aa: CASSPRTGNNEQFF
cdr3_nt: TGCGCCAGCAGCCCCAGGACAGGAAACAATGAGCAGTTCTTC

d_call: TRBD1
v_call: TRBV9
j_call: TRBJ1-3
clone_size: many
cdr3_aa: CASSIGQAIDTIYF
cdr3_nt: TGTGCCAGCAGCATTGGACAGGCGATTGATACCATATATTTT

d_call: TRBD2
v_call: TRBV10-3
j_call: TRBJ2-5
clone_size: NA
cdr3_aa: CAISTGGWGGQETQYF
cdr3_nt: TGTGCCATCAGTACCGGAGGTTGGGGGGGTCAAGAGACCCAGTACTTC

d_call: TRBD1
v_call: TRBV28
j_call: TRBJ1-5
clone_size: NA
cdr3_aa: CASALRAGGISQPQHF
cdr3_nt: TGTGCCAGCGCCCTCCGGGCAGGGGGTATAAGTCAGCCCCAGCATTTT

d_call: NA
v_call: TRBV2
j_call: TRBJ1-3
clone_size: few
cdr3_aa: CASSGRVNSGNTIYF
cdr3_nt: TGTGCCAGCAGCGGCAGGGTTAACTCTGGAAACACCATATATTTT

d_call: TRBD2
v_call: TRBV4-3
j_call: TRBJ2-1
clone_size: NA
cdr3_aa: CASSQLAGGANEQFF
cdr3_nt: TGCGCCAGCAGCCAACTAGCGGGGGGGGCCAATGAGCAGTTCTTC

d_call: TRBD1
v_call: TRBV27
j_call: TRBJ1-2
clone_size: NA
cdr3_aa: CASSPDRTSPNYGYTF
cdr3_nt: TGTGCCAGCAGTCCGGACAGGACCAGCCCTAACTATGGCTACACCTTC

d_call: TRBD1
v_call: TRBV5-1
j_call: TRBJ1-4
clone_size: NA
cdr3_aa: CASSQPGQLNEKLFF
cdr3_nt: TGCGCCAGCAGCCAACCGGGACAGTTGAATGAAAAACTGTTTTTT

d_call: TRBD1
v_call: TRBV19
j_call: TRBJ2-3
clone_size: NA
cdr3_aa: CASSIRDRASDTQYF
cdr3_nt: TGTGCCAGTAGTATCCGGGACAGGGCTTCAGATACGCAGTATTTT

d_call: NA
v_call: TRBV9
j_call: TRBJ1-5
clone_size: once
cdr3_aa: CASSVSQYQPQHF
cdr3_nt: TGTGCCAGCAGCGTATCACAGTATCAGCCCCAGCATTTT

d_call: NA
v_call: TRBV4-3
j_call: TRBJ1-6
clone_size: NA
cdr3_aa: CASSPLPAGSSYNSPLHF
cdr3_nt: TGCGCCAGCAGCCCCCTCCCGGCAGGTAGCTCCTATAATTCACCCCTCCACTTT

d_call: TRBD1
v_call: TRBV7-9
j_call: TRBJ2-3
clone_size: once
cdr3_aa: CASSPRQGPSRADTQYF
cdr3_nt: TGTGCCAGCAGCCCCCGACAGGGACCTTCTAGGGCAGATACGCAGTATTTT

d_call: TRBD1
v_call: TRBV28
j_call: TRBJ1-6
clone_size: NA
cdr3_aa: CASRPGTGHNSPLHF
cdr3_nt: TGTGCCAGCAGGCCTGGGACAGGTCATAATTCACCCCTCCACTTT

d_call: NA
v_call: TRBV7-9
j_call: TRBJ2-3
clone_size: NA
cdr3_aa: CASSWLSDTQYF
cdr3_nt: TGTGCCAGCAGCTGGCTCTCAGATACGCAGTATTTT

d_call: NA
v_call: TRBV7-9
j_call: TRBJ2-3
clone_size: NA
cdr3_aa: CASSLDLANTDTQYF
cdr3_nt: TGTGCCAGCAGTTTGGACCTAGCTAACACAGATACGCAGTATTTT

d_call: NA
v_call: TRBV18
j_call: TRBJ2-5
clone_size: NA
cdr3_aa: CASSLTQGQETQYF
cdr3_nt: TGTGCCAGCTCACTCACACAGGGCCAAGAGACCCAGTACTTC

d_call: NA
v_call: TRBV4-1
j_call: TRBJ2-3
clone_size: NA
cdr3_aa: CASSQDKGLPPSTDTQYF
cdr3_nt: TGCGCCAGCAGCCAAGATAAAGGACTACCTCCTAGCACAGATACGCAGTATTTT

d_call: TRBD2
v_call: TRBV3-1/TRBV3-2
j_call: TRBJ2-7
clone_size: NA
cdr3_aa: CASSRSLVSSGSPEQYF
cdr3_nt: TGTGCCAGCAGCCGCTCCCTTGTTTCTAGCGGGAGCCCCGAGCAGTACTTC

d_call: NA
v_call: TRBV27
j_call: TRBJ1-1
clone_size: NA
cdr3_aa: CASRFREVTEAFF
cdr3_nt: TGTGCCAGCAGATTCAGGGAGGTGACTGAAGCTTTCTTT